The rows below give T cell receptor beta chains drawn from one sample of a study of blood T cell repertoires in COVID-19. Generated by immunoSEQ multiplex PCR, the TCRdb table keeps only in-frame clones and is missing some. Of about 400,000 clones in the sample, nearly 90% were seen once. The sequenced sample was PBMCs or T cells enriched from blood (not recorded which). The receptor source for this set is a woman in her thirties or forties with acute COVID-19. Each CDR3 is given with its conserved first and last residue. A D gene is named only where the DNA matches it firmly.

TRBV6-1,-,CASSEETQYSLHF
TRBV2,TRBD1,CAGGDREDFYGYTF
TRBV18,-,CASSLRDGSNEKLFF
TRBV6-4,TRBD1,CASSPQGQGYSPLHF
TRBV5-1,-,CASSLPGNYGYTF
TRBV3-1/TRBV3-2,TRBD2,CASSEKRGATYEQYF
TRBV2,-,CASSEIRGGGSQNYGYTF
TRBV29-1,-,CSVEHMAPNYGYTF
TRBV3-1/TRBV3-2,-,CASSQGAVYGYTF
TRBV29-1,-,CSVVRTDHYGYTF
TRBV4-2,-,CASSQARDIGTEAFF
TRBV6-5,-,CASRTDRRNQPQHF
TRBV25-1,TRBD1,CASEASGQGFGYTF
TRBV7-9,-,CASSILAGTSTYEQYF
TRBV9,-,CASSRSVPGKGNTIYF
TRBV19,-,CASSWQGGYSNQPQHF
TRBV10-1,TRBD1,CASSESRGHADTQYF
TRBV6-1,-,CASSEESGANVLTF
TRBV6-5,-,CATPGYPDTQYF
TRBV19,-,CASSHGNQGYDTEAFF
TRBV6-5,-,CASRDSASDVGQYF
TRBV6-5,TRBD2,CASTRLAGSYEQYF
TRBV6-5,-,CASKRDLYNEQFF
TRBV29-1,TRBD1,CSVGRTGGKGTEAFF
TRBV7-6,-,CASSLEGSNAGPQHF
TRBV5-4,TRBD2,CASSPLSGTDPYEQYF
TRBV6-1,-,CASSEQDDSGNTIYF
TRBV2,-,CASSGYGGRYEQYF
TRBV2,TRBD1,CASHRGTGSNNEQFF
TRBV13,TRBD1,CASSFNRGESYGYTF
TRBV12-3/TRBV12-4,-,CASSLGAKNEQFF
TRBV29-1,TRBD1,CSVEGDRNTEAFF
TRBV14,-,CASSPRGGGNTDTQYF
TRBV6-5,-,CASSYLSMNTEAFF
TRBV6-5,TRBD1,CASRYPGQGYHEQYF
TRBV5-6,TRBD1,CASRRTGTGMWEQYF
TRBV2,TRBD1,CASTTGVGQPQHF
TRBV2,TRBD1,CASSKTGTGQTEAFF
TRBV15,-,CATSRGGVETQYF
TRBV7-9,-,CASSRWDTNTEAFF
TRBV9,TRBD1,CASSAGTGTPLSYEQYF
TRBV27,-,CASRPGTRLWEQYF
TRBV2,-,CASTDRSANTGELFF
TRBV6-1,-,CASSEVGGDSEAFF
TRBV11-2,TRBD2,CASSLGTSGGQQFF
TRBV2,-,CASSPHHWEGTEAFF
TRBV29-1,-,CSVEWGGAGETQYF
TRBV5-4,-,CASSLGGKNNEQFF
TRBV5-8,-,CASSLGAGSSLRMVQYF
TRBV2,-,CASSVYRSDEQYF
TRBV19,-,CASSISGEPTWEQYF